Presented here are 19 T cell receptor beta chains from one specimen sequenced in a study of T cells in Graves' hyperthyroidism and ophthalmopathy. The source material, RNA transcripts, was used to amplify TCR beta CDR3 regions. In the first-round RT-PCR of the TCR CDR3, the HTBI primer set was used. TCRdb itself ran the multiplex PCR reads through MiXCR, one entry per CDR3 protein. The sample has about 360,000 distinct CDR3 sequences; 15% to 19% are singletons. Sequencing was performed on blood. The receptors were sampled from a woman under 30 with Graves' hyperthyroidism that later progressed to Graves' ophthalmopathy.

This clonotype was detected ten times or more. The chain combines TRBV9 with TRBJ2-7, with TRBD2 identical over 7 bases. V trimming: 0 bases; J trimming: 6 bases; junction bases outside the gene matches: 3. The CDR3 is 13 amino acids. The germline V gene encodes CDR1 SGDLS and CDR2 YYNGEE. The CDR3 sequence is CASSVGGGSEQYF. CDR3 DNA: TGTGCCAGCAGCGTAGGGGGGGGATCCGAGCAGTACTTC.

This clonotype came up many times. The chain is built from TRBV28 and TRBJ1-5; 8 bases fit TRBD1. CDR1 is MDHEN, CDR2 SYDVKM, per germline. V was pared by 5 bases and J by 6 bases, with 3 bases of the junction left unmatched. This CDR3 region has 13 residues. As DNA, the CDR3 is TGTGCCAGCAGTCGACAGGGGTTTCAGCCCCAGCATTTT. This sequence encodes CASSRQGFQPQHF.

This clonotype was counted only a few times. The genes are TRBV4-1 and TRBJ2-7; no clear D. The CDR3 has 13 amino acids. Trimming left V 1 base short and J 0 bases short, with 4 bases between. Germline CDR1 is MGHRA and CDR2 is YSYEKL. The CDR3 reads CASSQVPSYEQYF. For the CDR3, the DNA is TGCGCCAGCAGCCAAGTCCCCTCCTACGAGCAGTACTTC.

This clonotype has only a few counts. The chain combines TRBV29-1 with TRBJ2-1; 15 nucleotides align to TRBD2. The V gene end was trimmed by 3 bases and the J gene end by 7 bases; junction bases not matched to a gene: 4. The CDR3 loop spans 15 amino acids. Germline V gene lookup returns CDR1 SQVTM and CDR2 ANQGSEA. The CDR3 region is CSVDAGTSGRNEQFF. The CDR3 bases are TGCAGCGTTGACGCCGGGACTAGCGGGAGGAATGAGCAGTTCTTC.

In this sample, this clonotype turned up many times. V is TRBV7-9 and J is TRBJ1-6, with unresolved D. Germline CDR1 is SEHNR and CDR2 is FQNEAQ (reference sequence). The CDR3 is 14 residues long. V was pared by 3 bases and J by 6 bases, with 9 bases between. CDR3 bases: TGTGCCAGCAGCTTTGGACCCTTTAATTCACCCCTCCACTTT. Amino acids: CASSFGPFNSPLHF.

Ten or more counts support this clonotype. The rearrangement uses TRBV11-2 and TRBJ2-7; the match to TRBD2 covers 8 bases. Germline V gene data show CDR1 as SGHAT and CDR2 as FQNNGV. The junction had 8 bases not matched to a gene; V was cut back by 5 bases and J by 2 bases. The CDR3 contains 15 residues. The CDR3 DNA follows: TGTGCCAGCAGCATTACGGGGGGGAGGGCCTACGAGCAGTACTTC. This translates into CASSITGGRAYEQYF.

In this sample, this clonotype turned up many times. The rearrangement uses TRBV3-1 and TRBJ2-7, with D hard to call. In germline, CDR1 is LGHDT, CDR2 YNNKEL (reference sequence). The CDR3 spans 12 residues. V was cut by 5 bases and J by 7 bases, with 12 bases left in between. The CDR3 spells CASSNPPREQYF. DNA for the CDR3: TGTGCCAGCAGCAACCCCCCTCGGGAGCAGTACTTC.

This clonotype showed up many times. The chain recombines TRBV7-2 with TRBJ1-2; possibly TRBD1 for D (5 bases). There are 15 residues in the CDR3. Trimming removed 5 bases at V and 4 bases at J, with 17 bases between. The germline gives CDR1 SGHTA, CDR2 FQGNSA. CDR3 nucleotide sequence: TGTGCCAGCAGCCCCAGGGTTTTAGAGTTCTATGGCTACACCTTC. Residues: CASSPRVLEFYGYTF. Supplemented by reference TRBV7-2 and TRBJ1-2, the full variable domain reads GAGVSQSPSNKVTEKGKDVELRCDPISGHTALYWYRQSLGQGLEFLIYFQGNSAPDKSGLPSDRFSAERTGGSVSTLTIQRTQQEDSAVYLCASSPRVLEFYGYTFGSGTRLTVV.

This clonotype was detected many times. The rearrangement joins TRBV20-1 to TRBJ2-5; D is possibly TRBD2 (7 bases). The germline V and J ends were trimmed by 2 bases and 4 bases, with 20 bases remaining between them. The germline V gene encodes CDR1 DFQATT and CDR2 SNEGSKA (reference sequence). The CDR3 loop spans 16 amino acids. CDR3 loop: CSARPLTRGGGETQYF. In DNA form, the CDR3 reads TGCAGTGCTAGACCCCTAACCAGGGGAGGGGGAGAGACCCAGTACTTC.

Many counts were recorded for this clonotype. In nucleotides, the CDR3 is TGCAGTGCTCGATTACCTAGGACCCAGGGGGAGCAGTACTTC. Protein: CSARLPRTQGEQYF. The chain combines TRBV20-1 with TRBJ2-7, with a weak D call TRBD1 (6 bases). The CDR3 consists of 14 residues. The germline V gene has CDR1 DFQATT and CDR2 SNEGSKA (reference sequence). The ends were cut back, 5 bases at V and 7 bases at J, with 21 bases in the middle.

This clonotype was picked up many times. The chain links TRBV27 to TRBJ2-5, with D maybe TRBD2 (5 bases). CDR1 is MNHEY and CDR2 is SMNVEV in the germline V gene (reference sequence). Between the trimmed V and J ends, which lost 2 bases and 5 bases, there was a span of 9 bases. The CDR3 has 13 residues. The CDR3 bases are TGTGCCAGCAGTTTACGGGGTCCGGAGACCCAGTACTTC. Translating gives CASSLRGPETQYF.

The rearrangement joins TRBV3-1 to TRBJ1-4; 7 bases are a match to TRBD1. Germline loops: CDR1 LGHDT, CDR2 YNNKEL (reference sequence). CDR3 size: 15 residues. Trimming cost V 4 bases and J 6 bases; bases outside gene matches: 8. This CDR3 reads CASSLTTGLDEKLFF. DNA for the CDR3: TGTGCCAGCAGCCTTACGACAGGGCTGGATGAAAAACTGTTTTTT.

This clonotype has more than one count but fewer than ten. CDR3 protein: CASSPYSQSSYNEQFF. In DNA form, the CDR3 reads TGTGCCAGCAGCCCGTACAGCCAGAGCTCCTACAATGAGCAGTTCTTC. The rearrangement joins TRBV3-1 to TRBJ2-1; D gene unclear. V lost 4 bases and J 0 bases, leaving 13 bases between the germline ends. This CDR3 contains 16 residues. Looked up from germline, CDR1 is LGHDT and CDR2 is YNNKEL (reference sequence).

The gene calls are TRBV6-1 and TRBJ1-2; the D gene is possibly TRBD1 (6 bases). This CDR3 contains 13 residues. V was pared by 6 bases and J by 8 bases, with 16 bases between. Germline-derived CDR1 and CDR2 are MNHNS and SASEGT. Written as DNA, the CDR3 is TGTGCCAGCAGCCAGTGGGGGGCGGAAGGCTACACCTTC. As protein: CASSQWGAEGYTF.

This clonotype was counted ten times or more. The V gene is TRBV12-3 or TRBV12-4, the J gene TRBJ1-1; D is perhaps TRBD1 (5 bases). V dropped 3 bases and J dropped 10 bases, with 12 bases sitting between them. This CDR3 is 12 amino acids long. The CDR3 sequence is CASSFAAGGAFF. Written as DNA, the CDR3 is TGTGCCAGCAGTTTCGCGGCTGGGGGAGCTTTCTTT.

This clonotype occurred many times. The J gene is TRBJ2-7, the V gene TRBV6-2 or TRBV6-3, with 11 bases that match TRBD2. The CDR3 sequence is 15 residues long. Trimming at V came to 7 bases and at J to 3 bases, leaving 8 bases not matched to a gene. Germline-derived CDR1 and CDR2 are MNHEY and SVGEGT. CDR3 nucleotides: TGTGCCAGCAAACACTCTAGCGGGAGGAACTACGAGCAGTACTTC. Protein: CASKHSSGRNYEQYF.

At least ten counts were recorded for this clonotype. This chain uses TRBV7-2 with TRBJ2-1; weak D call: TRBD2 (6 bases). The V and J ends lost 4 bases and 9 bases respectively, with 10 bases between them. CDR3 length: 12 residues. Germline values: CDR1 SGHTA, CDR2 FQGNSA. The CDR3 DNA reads TGTGCCAGCAGCTCCAGGAGGGGTGAGCAGTTCTTC. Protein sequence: CASSSRRGEQFF.

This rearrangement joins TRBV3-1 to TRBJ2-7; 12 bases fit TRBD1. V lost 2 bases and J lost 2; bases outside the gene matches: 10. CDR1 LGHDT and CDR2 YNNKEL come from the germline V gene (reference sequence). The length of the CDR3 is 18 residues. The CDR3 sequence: CASSQTPGQGANPYEQYF. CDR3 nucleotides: TGTGCCAGCAGCCAAACTCCGGGACAGGGGGCGAATCCCTACGAGCAGTACTTC.

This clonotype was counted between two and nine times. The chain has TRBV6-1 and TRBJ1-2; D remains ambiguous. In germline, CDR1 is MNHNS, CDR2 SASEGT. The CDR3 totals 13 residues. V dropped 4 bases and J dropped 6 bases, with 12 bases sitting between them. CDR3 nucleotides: TGTGCCAGCAGTGTCGGGCACCCAGATGGCTACACCTTC. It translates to CASSVGHPDGYTF.